This TCR beta chain comes out of a study of cytomegalovirus exposure and HLA in healthy donors (dated by TCRdb to the late 2010s). Background on the whole study: According to an earlier analysis of around 600 of the donors, about 179 million T cells yielded 90 million to 130 million unique TCR beta sequences and 276 Gb of sequence data. About 280 gigabases of sequencing data and around 90 million unique TCR sequences made up an early release that covered nearly 650 HLA-typed donors. Among the roughly 430 genotyped donors, around 81% belonged to the genetic ancestry cluster associated with self-reported Caucasian donors. The aim of the study was to test whether cataloging public T cell receptors could identify signatures of past pathogen exposure. The study profiled the T cell repertoires of around 700 subjects by immunosequencing and related them to cytomegalovirus serostatus. Besides the first cohort of some 670 subjects, a separate validation cohort made up of 120 different subjects was used. To predict cytomegalovirus infection status, the study combined high-throughput TCR immunosequencing, statistical association of individual TCRs with disease status, and machine learning. In a later analysis, previously published TCR beta repertoires from roughly 710 donors were re-analyzed and high-resolution HLA genotyping was added so that TCR occurrence patterns could be studied. Rather than drawing on any new phenotypic data, the later analysis identified candidate immune exposures from TCR beta sequences and the way those sequences occurred across donors. In an earlier analysis of a few hundred of the donors, high-throughput TCR beta sequencing was used to judge whether each TCR beta V gene segment behaved as functional or pseudogenic. Donor age, sex, ethnicity and CMV serostatus were compiled together with the repertoire data. Genome-wide SNP genotypes for about three fifths of the 666 donors were used in a later genetic analysis, which treated that subset as a discovery cohort. All discovery cohort repertoires had been generated using a single sequencing platform. HLA typing included class I and class II loci at four-digit resolution. The number of typed donors differed by locus: about 629-630 for A, B, C, DRB1 and DQB1; 522 for DQA1; approximately 610 for DPA1; and approximately 450 for DPB1. Because of strong linkage in the cohort, roughly five DR-DQ haplotypes were treated as single units for association and clustering. On average, roughly 250,000 unique TCR beta nucleotide sequences were sequenced per donor among a few hundred genotyped donors of the cohort, with approximately 18% of those sequences being non-productive. Broad study findings and their caveats: In a later analysis, several top co-occurrence clusters were reported to appear linked to parvovirus B19, influenza, CMV and Epstein-Barr virus. Cytomegalovirus status was reported to be diagnosed by the classifier with high specificity and sensitivity in both the original and validation cohorts. Immune exposure information for the cohort was limited to CMV serostatus. In vitro tests confirmed that three of the cytomegalovirus-associated TCR beta chains recognize cytomegalovirus antigens. It was suggested by the authors that the approach could potentially be generalized to other disease states and immunological phenotypes. Because counts were too low, approximately 18 rarely observed V segments, including chromosome 9 orphons, were excluded from the earlier analysis of 587 of the donors. In an earlier analysis of 500 to 650 of the donors, most TCR beta V segments appeared in productive rearrangements about 87% or about 30% of the time, broadly matching IMGT annotations. A cluster of highly shared sequence variants was judged likely to be a technical artifact of the sequencing pipeline. Some IMGT-functional V segments, including TRBV6-2 and TRBV6-3, could not be told apart with the 87-base-pair reads, so those segments were excluded. At a false discovery rate of 0.05, a later analysis linked roughly 17,000 TCR beta sequences to specific HLA alleles. A further reported finding was that TCR beta sequences accurately predicted the HLA-A and HLA-B alleles for most subjects in the first cohort. In a later analysis, the rate of TCR association differed among HLA loci, with DRB1 alleles having the most associated TCRs and HLA-C alleles having the fewest. Linkage disequilibrium might explain the correlated functional status among segregating V segments, but an unknown experimental factor could not be excluded. The cohort was sequenced for TCR beta chains only, and without alpha or paired-chain data the features that could be detected were limited. When HLA alleles, especially DR and DQ, strongly co-occurred, attributing TCR associations to individual alleles was difficult. Because some donors lacked HLA typing at each locus, the association tests relied only on the typed subset. Most TCR sequences were observed very rarely across donors, whereas some public TCRs were present in many individuals. A total of fewer than 200 TCR beta chains were listed by the study as associated with cytomegalovirus. An association between a missense DCLRE1C variant and V-gene and J-gene trimming of TCR beta chains was found in a later genetic analysis and replicated in an independent cohort. Compared with equally common non-associated chains, HLA-associated TCR beta chains in a later analysis were more clonally expanded and had lower generation probabilities. Most CMV-associated TCR beta chains appeared to be HLA-restricted in a later analysis, and the HLA associations seemed to be driven largely by CMV exposure. Compared with the 666-donor mean, donors in an Asian-associated ancestry cluster had fewer N-insertions in productive TCRs, according to a later genetic analysis. Sequencing depth was assumed to be roughly uniform across donors in the presence/absence analyses, though that assumption may not hold.

CDR1 and CDR2 (SGHAT, FQNNGV) derive from the germline V gene. The CDR3 spans 20 residues, from the cysteine through the phenylalanine. CDR3 DNA only is kept here, 60 bases in frame from base 1. Trimming leaves V shorter by 0 bases and J shorter by 0 bases, with the junction holding 7 bases beyond the gene matches. The cohort was made up of 666 healthy bone marrow donors. At the time of sampling, every cohort member was nominally healthy, though immune exposures that went unrecorded were likely present. The donor tested CMV seropositive, placing the donor among the 250 to 350 seropositive members of the cohort. Every donor gave a peripheral blood sample, and the peripheral blood mononuclear cells from that sample were used for TCR beta sequencing. The Qiagen DNeasy Blood Extraction Kit was used to extract genomic DNA from the blood cell samples. With respect to this clone: The specificity of this receptor is unknown. Per-base quality was not reported, and no clone a single base away is much larger than it.

Library preparation was by the immunoSEQ multiplex PCR assay. A mixture of 60 forward primers for TCR Vbeta segments and 13 reverse primers for TCR Jbeta segments was used in the multiplex PCR. A multiplex PCR assay on genomic DNA amplified the CDR3 region of rearranged TCR beta genes. Amplified TCR beta libraries were sequenced as 87-base-pair reads on the Illumina HiSeq System. Per the source publication's procedure: A later analysis counted 65 million to 90 million unique TCR beta chains across the roughly 700 repertoires, and roughly 9.9 million of these chains were shared by at least two donors. Raw reads were error-corrected and collapsed into unique sequences with a nearest-neighbor algorithm that merged closely related sequences to remove PCR and sequencing errors. V, D and J gene segments were assigned by aligning CDR3 sequences to IMGT reference sequences. For a sequence to be retained, at least a six-nucleotide match to both a V gene segment and a J gene segment was required. Rearrangements were called productive when the CDR3 lacked stop codons and stayed in frame with V and J; all others were non-productive. Following IMGT convention, CDR3 was defined as the stretch from the second conserved V-encoded cysteine up to the conserved J-encoded phenylalanine. The earlier analysis of about 570 of the donors excluded any sequence lacking an unambiguous match to a single V gene segment. In an earlier analysis of 587 of the donors, a V segment was called functional when productive rearrangements were above 56.7%, and segregating when the standard deviation between donors exceeded 5%. To diagnose cytomegalovirus status from the catalog of TCR beta chain sequences, a statistical classification framework was built. V and J gene assignment, in a later analysis, came from comparing TCR nucleotide sequences with IMGT/GENE-DB human TR gene sequences. In a later analysis, CDR3 sequences and most-parsimonious VDJ recombination scenarios were assigned using the TCRdist pipeline. In a later analysis, each TCR beta chain was defined by its CDR3 amino acid sequence together with its V-gene family, and reads lacking a unique V-gene family were excluded. As a way to deal with suspected cross-contamination and a sequencing artifact, a later analysis dropped approximately 570 nucleotide sequences that were highly shared and had low generation probability. In a later analysis, a clonal expansion index was calculated for each public chain from normalized within-repertoire ranks of inferred template counts. In a later analysis, generation probabilities were computed with a VDJ recombination model fitted to out-of-frame rearrangements, and the resulting probabilities were checked against IGoR. A later analysis scored TCR-TCR, TCR-HLA and TCR-CMV co-occurrence with hypergeometric tests, applying a repertoire-size bias correction to TCR pairs. False discovery rates were estimated in a later analysis by permuting HLA or CMV assignments 20 times. In a later analysis, co-occurring TCRs were grouped using DBSCAN, with TCRdist sequence similarity added in when clustering inside HLA-allele-positive subsets. Repertoires with fewer than 30,000 or more than 120,000 public chains, plus five repertoires with anomalous nucleotide sharing, were excluded from co-occurrence clustering. Here the immuneACCESS table is served through TCRdb, limited to in-frame sequences with V and J called. Missing clones are a known gap in these copies; in checked studies unresolved V genes cover under half, and the rest lacks a known reason. The V and J calls and the clone size are those of that table, but D and trimming were determined from the DNA. Across this sample there are more than 95,000 clones, with roughly 73% seen only once. The top ten clones comprise 4% to 5.5% of the sample.

Sequencing was performed on PBMCs. The rearrangement joined TRBV11-2 to TRBJ2-4; 14 middle bases align to TRBD2. The sequence was collected from a man between 60 and 75 years old in good health and CMV-seropositive. The nucleotides are TGTGCCAGCAGCTTAGAGGCGGGACTAGCGGGGGCACCAGCCAAAAACATTCAGTACTTC. Protein translation: CASSLEAGLAGAPAKNIQYF. The entire variable domain, with the stretches around the CDR3 drawn from the reference TRBV11-2 and TRBJ2-4 proteins, is EAGVAQSPRYKIIEKRQSVAFWCNPISGHATLYWYQQILGQGPKLLIQFQNNGVVDDSQLPKDRFSAERLKGVDSTLKIQPAKLEDSAVYLCASSLEAGLAGAPAKNIQYFGAGTRLSVL.